This T cell receptor beta chain was captured by sequencing in a study of T-cell reconstitution after alpha-beta-depleted transplantation in children. This clonotype showed up many times. The CDR3 is made up of 14 amino acids. V lost 0 bases and J 4 bases, leaving 7 bases between the germline ends. The germline gives CDR1 SGHRS, CDR2 YFSETQ. Molecular barcoding with unique molecular identifiers was used for the TCRbeta library. TCRdb re-called the PCR reads through MiXCR, storing one row per CDR3 protein. The data contain some 240,000 distinct CDR3 sequences, roughly a tenth of them seen just once; the ten biggest clones take up 5.1%.

The sequence derives from a human donor who donated a stem cell graft to a child with SCID. The specimen was PBMCs from the stem cell graft donor, collected from the stem cell graft. The chain carries TRBV5-1 and TRBJ1-4; tentatively, D is TRBD1 (6 bases). This CDR3 reads CASSLEGGNEKLFF. The CDR3 DNA reads TGCGCCAGCAGCTTGGAGGGGGGTAATGAAAAACTGTTTTTT.